The 21 T cell receptor beta chains in this list originate from one sample, sequenced in a study of cytomegalovirus exposure and HLA in healthy donors. PCR primers comprised 60 Vbeta and 13 Jbeta primers. This table comes from immunoSEQ multiplex PCR, and its TCRdb copy is limited to in-frame clones, with some not included. There are about 180,000 clones in the sample; around 85% occur only once, and 1% lies in the top ten. Material: PBMCs. The source is a boy younger than 10 in good health and CMV-seronegative.

The chain carries TRBV11-2 and TRBJ2-1; 10 nucleotides align to TRBD2. This CDR3 contains 17 residues. Germline V gene sequence: CDR1 SGHAT, CDR2 FQNNGV. V trimming: 2 bases; J trimming: 6 bases; junction bases outside the gene matches: 10. The CDR3 here is CASSLRLAGVNGNEQFF. In DNA, the CDR3 is TGTGCCAGCAGCTTACGGCTAGCGGGGGTGAACGGCAATGAGCAGTTCTTC.

The chain carries TRBV7-9 and TRBJ2-1, with 8 bases matching TRBD2. J gave up 8 bases and V 8 bases, and 17 bases lay outside the gene matches. Germline lookup yields CDR1 SEHNR and CDR2 FQNEAQ (reference sequence). This CDR3 is 16 amino acids long. As DNA, the CDR3 is TGTGCCAGCTTCCGACTGGGACTAGGGGGAGGGCATGAGCAGTTCTTC. Protein sequence: CASFRLGLGGGHEQFF.

This chain links TRBV2 with TRBJ1-1, with TRBD1 matching 7 bases. CDR3 length: 15 amino acids. Germline V gene lookup returns CDR1 SNHLY and CDR2 FYNNEI. Losses at the gene ends were 6 bases for V and 11 bases for J; bases not matched to a gene: 18. CDR3 nucleotide sequence: TGTGCCAGCAGGCTGGGGACAGACCGCGTGAGTCGTGCTTTCTTT. Amino acid sequence: CASRLGTDRVSRAFF. Full variable domain (remainder filled in from reference TRBV2 and TRBJ1-1): EPEVTQTPSHQVTQMGQEVILRCVPISNHLYFYWYRQILGQKVEFLVSFYNNEISEKSEIFDDQFSVERPDGSNFTLKIRSTKLEDSAMYFCASRLGTDRVSRAFFGQGTRLTVV.

This clone came up a few times. The chain recombines TRBV25-1 with TRBJ2-2, with D possibly TRBD2 on 6 matching bases. V was clipped by 6 bases and J by 3 bases, with 11 bases between them. CDR3 length: 14 amino acids. Per germline, CDR1 MGHDK and CDR2 SYGVNS. This CDR3 is CASRTGTDTGELFF. In nucleotides, the CDR3 is TGTGCCAGCAGGACGGGGACTGACACCGGGGAGCTGTTTTTT.

This rearrangement joins TRBV18 to TRBJ1-5; 7 bases agree with TRBD1. With V trimmed by 3 bases and J by 0 bases, 5 bases remained unmatched. CDR3 size: 16 residues. CDR1 and CDR2 (germline): KGHSH, LQKENI. This CDR3 reads CASSPGTDYSNQPQHF. The CDR3, as DNA: TGTGCCAGCTCACCTGGGACAGACTATAGCAATCAGCCCCAGCATTTT.

The rearrangement uses TRBV28 and TRBJ2-7; D might be TRBD2 (7 bases). Trimming shortened V by 11 bases and J by 5 bases, and 16 bases separated the two germline ends. There are 12 residues in the CDR3. Germline lookup yields CDR1 MDHEN and CDR2 SYDVKM. This CDR3 is CALTGGRHEQYF. The DNA for the CDR3 is TGTGCCCTCACCGGGGGGCGGCACGAGCAGTACTTC. Filled out from reference TRBV28 and TRBJ2-7, the complete variable domain reads DVKVTQSSRYLVKRTGEKVFLECVQDMDHENMFWYRQDPGLGLRLIYFSYDVKMKEKGDIPEGYSVSREKKERFSLILESASTNQTSMYLCALTGGRHEQYFGPGTRLTVT.

This chain connects TRBV5-6 to TRBJ2-7; 7 bases align to TRBD1. Trimming cost V 4 bases and J 2 bases; bases outside gene matches: 12. The CDR3 contains 16 residues. Germline CDR1 and CDR2: SGHDT and YYEEEE. The CDR3 region has the DNA TGTGCCAGCAGCCCTTCCGGGACAGAGGACCCCTACGAGCAGTACTTC. This translates into CASSPSGTEDPYEQYF.

This chain connects TRBV28 to TRBJ2-3; 7 bases are shared with TRBD1. Germline values: CDR1 MDHEN, CDR2 SYDVKM. V was pared by 4 bases and J by 2 bases, with 3 bases of the junction left unmatched. There are 14 residues in the CDR3. As DNA, the CDR3 is TGTGCCAGCAGTTCCGGGACAGCCACAGATACGCAGTATTTT. Translating it yields CASSSGTATDTQYF.

The chain is built from TRBV6-5 and TRBJ2-2, with D perhaps TRBD2 (6 bases). V dropped 2 bases and J dropped 6 bases, with 16 bases sitting between them. The V gene's germline CDR1 is MNHEY and CDR2 SVGAGI. This CDR3 has 16 amino acids. The DNA of the CDR3 is TGTGCCAGCAGTTACGCGACTAGAATCGAGGCCGGGGAGCTGTTTTTT. Its protein product is CASSYATRIEAGELFF.

This clone has just one count. V gene TRBV4-2 combines with J gene TRBJ2-2; D possibly corresponds to TRBD2 (5 bases). The CDR3 has 16 amino acids. Germline lookup yields CDR1 LGHNA and CDR2 YNFKEQ. The V and J ends lost 5 bases and 5 bases respectively, with 18 bases between them. For the CDR3, the DNA is TGTGCCAGCAGCAGAGGCGGCGGGCGGGCTACCGGGGAGCTGTTTTTT. It yields the protein CASSRGGGRATGELFF.

In its sample, this clone was seen once. The J gene is TRBJ2-3, the V gene TRBV7-2, with D perhaps TRBD2 (7 bases). Germline V lookup: CDR1 SGHTA, CDR2 FQGNSA. This CDR3 region has 15 residues. V gave up 5 bases and J gave up 4 bases, with 16 bases separating them. CDR3 in DNA: TGTGCCAGCAGCCAACGGGGGGCCCTCCCAGATACGCAGTATTTT. It encodes CASSQRGALPDTQYF.

This chain joins TRBV13 and TRBJ1-4, with D hard to call. CDR1 PRHDT and CDR2 FYEKMQ come from the germline V gene (reference sequence). Trimming took off 0 bases at V and 6 bases at J, with 8 bases between the two ends. The CDR3 has 14 residues. The CDR3 nucleotides are TGTGCCAGCAGCTTAGGTTCAACAGATGAAAAACTGTTTTTT. It yields the protein CASSLGSTDEKLFF.

Details on this clone: One end of the junction fails to match germline, which may point to a read error. The chain uses TRBV7-7 and TRBJ2-3; 14 nucleotides line up with TRBD2. The CDR3 runs to 16 residues. The germline V gene has CDR1 SSHAT and CDR2 FNYEAQ (reference sequence). For the CDR3, the DNA is TGTGCTAGCAGCCCTGGGACTAGCGGGAGCGCAGATACGCAGTATTTT. Translated: CASSPGTSGSADTQYF.

The J gene is TRBJ2-7, the V gene TRBV6-5; D perhaps matches TRBD1 (5 bases). From germline, CDR1 is MNHEY and CDR2 SVGAGI. The CDR3 consists of 13 residues. The V end lost 0 bases, the J end lost 8 bases, and 11 bases lay between the germline ends. The DNA for the CDR3 is TGTGCCAGCAGTTACTCGAAGGACACTCAGCAGTACTTC. This codes for CASSYSKDTQQYF.

Written as DNA, the CDR3 is TGTGCCAGCAGCGGCCTAAGGCGGGGGAGCCAAGAGACCCAGTACTTC. Residues: CASSGLRRGSQETQYF. The chain combines TRBV2 with TRBJ2-5, with 7 bases matching TRBD2. The germline CDR1 and CDR2 sequences are SNHLY and FYNNEI. This CDR3 region has 16 residues. With V trimmed by 6 bases and J by 1 base, 11 bases remained unmatched. Filled out from reference TRBV2 and TRBJ2-5, the complete variable domain reads EPEVTQTPSHQVTQMGQEVILRCVPISNHLYFYWYRQILGQKVEFLVSFYNNEISEKSEIFDDQFSVERPDGSNFTLKIRSTKLEDSAMYFCASSGLRRGSQETQYFGPGTRLLVL.

The J gene is TRBJ1-6, the V gene TRBV7-5; the D segment call TRBD1 is taken from the table without a DNA check. TRBV7-5 is termed a pseudogene. There are 17 residues in the CDR3. CDR3 residues: CVRSLPGQGRGIRALHF. The CDR3 region has the DNA TGTGTCAGAAGCTTACCGGGACAGGGCCGAGGGATCAGGGCCCTCCACTTT.

V is TRBV2 and J is TRBJ1-6; 7 bases align to TRBD1. This CDR3 is 14 amino acids long. Unmatched junction bases numbered 4, after V lost 6 bases and J lost 5 bases. CDR1 is SNHLY, CDR2 FYNNEI, per germline. CDR3 sequence: CASSYRGDNSPLHF. CDR3 in DNA: TGTGCCAGCAGCTACAGGGGCGATAATTCACCCCTCCACTTT.

The chain carries TRBV29-1 and TRBJ2-5, with D hard to call. The V end lost 4 bases, the J end lost 5 bases, and 20 bases lay between the germline ends. There are 15 residues in the CDR3. The germline CDR1 and CDR2 sequences are SQVTM and ANQGSEA. This CDR3 is CSVVDPTSAGETQYF. The CDR3 DNA reads TGCAGCGTTGTCGACCCTACCTCCGCCGGGGAGACCCAGTACTTC.

The rearrangement links TRBV7-9 to TRBJ1-5; D may be TRBD1 (6 bases). Germline CDR1 is SEHNR and CDR2 is FQNEAQ (reference sequence). CDR3 size: 14 residues. Between the trimmed V and J ends, which lost 5 bases and 5 bases, there was a span of 13 bases. DNA of the CDR3: TGTGCCAGCAGCGCCGGGACACAGTATCAGCCCCAGCATTTT. The encoded protein is CASSAGTQYQPQHF.

The chain has TRBV19 and TRBJ1-3; possibly TRBD1 for D (5 bases). There are 10 residues in the CDR3. Germline CDR1 reads LNHDA; CDR2 reads SQIVND (reference sequence). Trimming cost V 10 bases and J 10 bases, with 11 bases left between them. The CDR3 protein is CATRGTTIYF. The CDR3 DNA is TGTGCCACAAGGGGCACAACCATATATTTT.

V is TRBV7-9 and J is TRBJ1-2; 7 bases line up with TRBD1. The CDR3 extends over 15 amino acids. Trimming removed 1 base from V and 8 bases from J; junction bases left unmatched: 10. Germline V lookup: CDR1 SEHNR, CDR2 FQNEAQ (reference sequence). The DNA for the CDR3 is TGTGCCAGCAGCTTAGTGGACAGGCAGCTGGGGGGCTACACCTTC. It encodes CASSLVDRQLGGYTF.